This is a list of T cell receptor beta chains from one sample in a study of regulatory T cells in long-lasting Graves disease. TCRdb passed the multiplex PCR reads through MiXCR, listing each CDR3 protein once. This repertoire shows roughly 500,000 distinct CDR3 sequences, more than 20% found once; its top ten account for roughly 8%. Specimen: peripheral blood mononuclear cells (PBMCs), collected when the disease was refractory, from a patient treated with antithyroid drugs. These receptor sequences come from a female donor with Graves disease. Each CDR3 is given with its conserved first and last residue. D genes are given only for firm matches. Clone size is stated in some rows and not others, as once, few, many or a class when expanded.

d_call,v_call,clone_size,j_call,cdr3_aa,cdr3_nt
TRBD1,TRBV9,many,TRBJ2-5,CASSVGGPGQGILWETQYF,TGTGCCAGCAGCGTGGGAGGTCCGGGACAGGGGATCCTATGGGAGACCCAGTACTTC
TRBD2,TRBV28,.,TRBJ2-1,CASSQGRREVSEQFF,TGTGCCAGCAGCCAAGGGCGGCGGGAGGTGAGTGAGCAGTTCTTC
TRBD1,TRBV7-2,few,TRBJ2-7,CASSSRRGPYEQYF,TGTGCCAGCAGCTCGCGAAGGGGGCCCTACGAGCAGTACTTC
TRBD2,TRBV2,many,TRBJ2-5,CASSEREAKKETQYF,TGTGCCAGCAGTGAGCGGGAGGCGAAGAAAGAGACCCAGTACTTC
.,TRBV6-1,many,TRBJ1-4,CASNFRGTYEKLFF,TGTGCCAGCAATTTCAGGGGCACGTATGAAAAACTGTTTTTT
.,TRBV5-1,few,TRBJ2-4,CASSLVPGKAKNIQYF,TGCGCCAGCAGCTTGGTCCCGGGGAAAGCCAAAAACATTCAGTACTTC
.,TRBV9,.,TRBJ2-7,CASSVGGEQYF,TGTGCCAGCAGCGTAGGAGGAGAGCAGTACTTC
TRBD1,TRBV5-6,.,TRBJ2-3,CASSFADGQGGDTQYF,TGTGCCAGCAGCTTCGCCGACGGACAGGGAGGAGATACGCAGTATTTT
.,TRBV19,few,TRBJ2-5,CASTGFGETQYF,TGTGCCAGTACAGGGTTCGGGGAGACCCAGTACTTC
.,TRBV2,.,TRBJ1-1,CASSEALLGGRMNTEAFF,TGTGCCAGCAGTGAAGCGCTTCTTGGGGGCAGAATGAACACTGAAGCTTTCTTT
.,TRBV18,.,TRBJ1-1,CASSPRPQVNTEAFF,TGTGCCAGCTCACCAAGGCCCCAGGTGAACACTGAAGCTTTCTTT
.,TRBV12-3/TRBV12-4,many,TRBJ2-5,CASSWGTGKGTQYF,TGTGCCAGCAGTTGGGGAACAGGGAAGGGGACCCAGTACTTC
.,TRBV7-6,.,TRBJ2-2,CASSLEVLAGELFF,TGTGCCAGCAGCTTGGAGGTGCTGGCCGGGGAGCTGTTTTTT
TRBD1,TRBV5-1,many,TRBJ1-1,CASSPRQGKNTEAFF,TGTGCCAGCAGCCCGCGACAGGGGAAGAACACTGAAGCTTTCTTT
.,TRBV30,.,TRBJ1-6,CAWSGDQNSPLHF,TGTGCCTGGAGTGGGGACCAGAATTCACCCCTCCACTTT
.,TRBV11-1,many,TRBJ1-2,CASSEGSGYGYTF,TGTGCCAGCAGCGAAGGGAGCGGCTATGGCTACACCTTC
.,TRBV7-2,few,TRBJ1-2,CASSPIGHSNYGYTF,TGTGCCAGCAGCCCGATCGGGCACTCGAACTATGGCTACACCTTC
TRBD1,TRBV11-2,many,TRBJ2-7,CASSPTGQDFYEQYF,TGTGCCAGCAGCCCAACGGGACAGGACTTCTACGAGCAGTACTTC
.,TRBV10-3,.,TRBJ2-2,CATRGRAGNTGELFF,TGTGCCACCAGGGGGAGGGCAGGGAACACCGGGGAGCTGTTTTTT
.,TRBV28,many,TRBJ2-7,CASSLISWTPIGSEQYF,TGTGCCAGCAGTTTAATATCCTGGACCCCGATAGGGAGCGAGCAGTACTTC
.,TRBV6-5,few,TRBJ2-2,CASSSSGDTGELFF,TGTGCCAGCAGTTCCTCAGGGGACACCGGGGAGCTGTTTTTT
TRBD1,TRBV7-9,many,TRBJ2-5,CASTGPGQGYETQYF,TGTGCCAGCACCGGGCCGGGACAGGGGTATGAGACCCAGTACTTC
.,TRBV6-1,few,TRBJ2-2,CASSAYLLTGELFF,TGTGCCAGCAGTGCATATCTGCTAACCGGGGAGCTGTTTTTT
.,TRBV6-2/TRBV6-3,.,TRBJ1-3,CASSYSGQLGGTIYF,TGTGCCAGCAGTTACTCTGGGCAGTTGGGCGGCACCATATATTTT
.,TRBV11-2,many,TRBJ2-7,CASTLLGGTRSYEQYF,TGTGCCAGCACCTTACTCGGCGGGACACGATCCTACGAGCAGTACTTC
TRBD2,TRBV2,many,TRBJ2-5,CASDGFGGRAGETQYF,TGTGCCAGCGACGGGTTTGGAGGGAGGGCCGGAGAGACCCAGTACTTC
.,TRBV20-1,.,TRBJ1-1,CSAQGNTEAFF,TGCAGTGCCCAAGGGAACACTGAAGCTTTCTTT
.,TRBV11-1,many,TRBJ2-5,CASSLGSSGETQYF,TGTGCCAGCAGCTTAGGCTCGTCGGGAGAGACCCAGTACTTC
TRBD1,TRBV10-3,.,TRBJ2-5,CAISDSTGGFQETQYF,TGTGCCATCAGTGACTCAACAGGGGGTTTCCAAGAGACCCAGTACTTC